These 22 T cell receptor beta chains originate from one sample sequenced in a study of early T cells in non-severe SARS-CoV-2 infection. TCRdb re-called the 5' RACE reads with MiXCR, one entry per CDR3 protein. The sample yields over 60,000 distinct CDR3 sequences, roughly 9.5% seen once. The sequenced sample consisted of whole blood. The receptors come from an adult who was a healthcare worker with PCR-confirmed SARS-CoV-2 infection or an uninfected control (not recorded which).

This clonotype was detected only once. J is TRBJ2-2 and V is TRBV20-1; D may correspond to TRBD1 or TRBD2 (6 bases each). V lost 1 base and J lost 4, with 10 bases in between. This CDR3 is built from 14 residues. The germline CDR1 and CDR2 sequences are DFQATT and SNEGSKA (reference sequence). CDR3 bases: TGCAGTGCTAGAGGGGGGGCAGGCACCGGGGAGCTGTTTTTT. It translates to CSARGGAGTGELFF.

In its sample, this clonotype was seen many times. V usage is TRBV6-5 and J usage is TRBJ1-2; the match to TRBD1 covers 8 bases. The CDR3 length is 16 residues. CDR1 MNHEY and CDR2 SVGAGI come from the germline V gene. V lost 5 bases to trimming and J lost 1 base; unmatched junction nucleotides: 9. The chain's CDR3 is CASSPGQERSNYGYTF. In nucleotides, the CDR3 is TGTGCCAGCAGTCCGGGACAGGAACGAAGTAACTATGGCTACACCTTC.

The chain is built from TRBV20-1 and TRBJ2-1, with D perhaps matching TRBD1 (5 bases). CDR3 length: 14 residues. The germline V gene has CDR1 DFQATT and CDR2 SNEGSKA (reference sequence). V lost 5 bases, J lost 2 bases, and 13 bases lay in between. The CDR3 region is CSAGQKGTYNEQFF. The CDR3 region has the DNA TGCAGTGCTGGCCAGAAGGGGACCTACAATGAGCAGTTCTTC.

This chain connects TRBV5-5 to TRBJ1-4; 7 bases match TRBD1. Germline CDR1 SGHKS, CDR2 YYEKEE (reference sequence). The junction had 5 bases not matched to a gene; V was cut back by 4 bases and J by 14 bases. The CDR3 runs 11 residues. The CDR3 loop reads CASSPDRVLFF. The DNA of the CDR3 is TGTGCCAGCAGCCCTGACAGGGTCCTGTTTTTT.

This clonotype was counted many times. CDR3 sequence: CASSLGRQTYEQYF. The CDR3, as DNA: TGTGCCAGCAGCTTAGGGCGGCAAACCTACGAGCAGTACTTC. The genes are TRBV7-2 and TRBJ2-7; D gene ambiguous. Trimming pared 1 base from V and 2 bases from J, leaving 9 bases between. The CDR3 is 14 amino acids. Germline V gives CDR1 SGHTA, CDR2 FQGNSA.

In its sample, this clonotype was seen many times. This sequence joins TRBV4-1 and TRBJ1-2; D is undetermined. Trimming left V 1 base short and J 4 bases short, with 16 bases between. In germline, CDR1 is MGHRA, CDR2 YSYEKL. This CDR3 is built from 16 residues. The CDR3 coding sequence is TGCGCCAGCAGCCAAGCCGGAGGGTCTGCAATCTATGGCTACACCTTC. It translates to CASSQAGGSAIYGYTF.

This clonotype was seen a handful of times. V gene TRBV5-8 combines with J gene TRBJ2-1; weak D call: TRBD1 (6 bases). Germline-derived CDR1 and CDR2 are SGHTS and YDEGEE. The CDR3 loop spans 15 amino acids. V was shortened by 0 bases and J by 4 bases, with 11 bases between the two germline ends. CDR3 in DNA: TGTGCCAGCAGCTTGGGGGGGACACGGTACAATGAGCAGTTCTTC. Residues: CASSLGGTRYNEQFF. The variable domain in full, completed from reference TRBV5-8 and TRBJ2-1, reads EAGVTQSPTHLIKTRGQQATLRCSPISGHTSVYWYQQALGLGLQFLLWYDEGEERNRGNFPPRFSGRQFPNYSSELNVNALELEDSALYLCASSLGGTRYNEQFFGPGTRLTVL.

In this sample, this clonotype turned up once. The chain uses TRBV7-3 and TRBJ2-3; no reliable D call. The CDR3 sequence is 14 residues long. Trimming pared 1 base from V and 2 bases from J, leaving 7 bases between. Per germline, CDR1 SGHTA and CDR2 FQGTGA. CDR3 nucleotides: TGTGCCAGCAGCTTAAGTAGCAACACAGATACGCAGTATTTT. Residues: CASSLSSNTDTQYF.

This clonotype was picked up many times. This chain links TRBV3-1 with TRBJ2-1; D is ambiguous. V was shortened by 1 base and J by 10 bases, with 26 bases between the two germline ends. The germline CDR1 and CDR2 sequences are LGHDT and YNNKEL (reference sequence). The CDR3 covers 18 residues. The DNA of the CDR3 is TGTGCCAGCAGCCAAGCCCAAACCCTTGGCCCCCGACATAGGGAGCAGTTCTTC. Its protein is CASSQAQTLGPRHREQFF.

At least ten counts were recorded for this clonotype. The chain combines TRBV14 with TRBJ2-7; no definite D call. Germline values: CDR1 SGHDN, CDR2 FVKESK. The CDR3 runs 13 residues. Trimming cost V 1 base and J 7 bases, with 11 bases left between them. The CDR3 DNA sequence: TGTGCCAGCAGCCAAGGGACGCTCCGGGAGCAGTACTTC. It is translated as CASSQGTLREQYF.

This clonotype has a count of ten or more. V usage is TRBV6-5 and J usage is TRBJ2-4, with D possibly matching TRBD1 (6 bases). Germline CDR1 MNHEY, CDR2 SVGAGI. Between the trimmed V and J ends, which lost 6 bases and 6 bases, there was a span of 12 bases. This CDR3 spans 13 amino acids. The CDR3 nucleotides are TGTGCCAGCAGGCCAGGGGATGGAAACATTCAGTACTTC. It codes for CASRPGDGNIQYF.

In its sample, this clonotype was seen many times. This chain links TRBV15 with TRBJ2-1, with D hard to call. V gave up 1 base and J gave up 3 bases, with 7 bases separating them. The length of the CDR3 is 14 residues. The germline V gene has CDR1 LNHNV and CDR2 YYDKDF (reference sequence). CDR3 region: CATSRGRYYNEQFF. CDR3 in DNA: TGTGCCACCAGCAGAGGCAGATACTACAATGAGCAGTTCTTC. Full variable domain (outside the CDR3, taken from reference TRBV15 and TRBJ2-1): DAMVIQNPRYQVTQFGKPVTLSCSQTLNHNVMYWYQQKSSQAPKLLFHYYDKDFNNEADTPDNFQSRRPNTSFCFLDIRSPGLGDTAMYLCATSRGRYYNEQFFGPGTRLTVL.

There are many counts of this clonotype. The chain links TRBV21-1 to TRBJ1-5. TRBV21-1 constitutes a pseudogene. The CDR3 contains 16 residues. Here the CDR3 reads CASSFVNGQWNQPQHF. CDR3 nucleotide sequence: TGTGCCAGCAGTTTTGTGAACGGGCAATGGAATCAGCCCCAGCATTTT.

This clonotype was found a few times. This rearrangement joins TRBV18 to TRBJ1-2; possibly TRBD1 for D (5 bases). V lost 3 bases and J lost 5, with 7 bases in between. The CDR3 has 12 residues. CDR1 KGHSH and CDR2 LQKENI come from the germline V gene. The CDR3 loop reads CASSPGTYGYTF. CDR3 bases: TGTGCCAGCTCACCGGGGACTTATGGCTACACCTTC.

The chain joins TRBV11-2 to TRBJ2-2; maybe TRBD1 (7 bases). Per germline, CDR1 SGHAT and CDR2 FQNNGV. Trimming stripped 3 bases from V and 0 bases from J, with 23 bases between. The CDR3 has 20 amino acids. The CDR3 reads CASSFLWAGQSNTNTGELFF. CDR3 nucleotide sequence: TGTGCCAGCAGCTTTCTCTGGGCGGGACAGTCGAACACGAACACCGGGGAGCTGTTTTTT.

This clonotype was seen repeatedly, ten times or more. This chain links TRBV9 with TRBJ2-1, with 7 bases that match TRBD2. V was pared by 2 bases and J by 4 bases, with 6 bases of the junction left unmatched. Per the germline V gene, CDR1 is SGDLS and CDR2 is YYNGEE. CDR3 length equals 15 residues. CDR3 in DNA: TGTGCCAGCAGCGTCGGCCAGCGGGGATACAATGAGCAGTTCTTC. Translating gives CASSVGQRGYNEQFF.

The rearrangement joins TRBV7-2 to TRBJ2-5, with TRBD1 as a possible D gene (5 bases). V shed 5 bases and J shed 2 bases, with 15 bases lying between them. This CDR3 is built from 15 residues. The germline V gene encodes CDR1 SGHTA and CDR2 FQGNSA. This CDR3 reads CASSPNGQGQETQYF. The DNA of the CDR3 is TGTGCCAGCAGCCCAAATGGGCAGGGTCAAGAGACCCAGTACTTC.

This clonotype was observed a few times. The genes are TRBV19 and TRBJ2-7; 10 bases match TRBD2. CDR1 and CDR2 (germline): LNHDA, SQIVND (reference sequence). The CDR3 sequence is 15 residues long. Unmatched junction bases numbered 7, after V lost 8 bases and J lost 0 bases. CDR3 DNA sequence: TGTGCCAGTGCCCCTAGCGGGGGCCCCTCCTACGAGCAGTACTTC. Its translation: CASAPSGGPSYEQYF.

This chain links TRBV5-4 with TRBJ2-6; unclear D gene. Germline V CDR1 and CDR2: SGHNT, YYREEE (reference sequence). Trimming pared 0 bases from V and 0 bases from J, leaving 4 bases between. The CDR3 totals 15 residues. The CDR3 region has the DNA TGTGCCAGCAGCTTGGGCGTCTCTGGGGCCAACGTCCTGACTTTC. It codes for CASSLGVSGANVLTF.

This clonotype was seen repeatedly, ten times or more. The gene calls are TRBV7-9 and TRBJ1-1; D gene uncertain. This CDR3 is 14 amino acids long. V gave up 5 bases and J gave up 2 bases, with 12 bases separating them. Germline assignment: CDR1 SEHNR and CDR2 FQNEAQ (reference sequence). The CDR3 is CASSVTGHNTEAFF. DNA for the CDR3: TGTGCCAGCAGCGTAACGGGTCACAACACTGAAGCTTTCTTT.

This clonotype was seen at least ten times. V and J are TRBV6-5 and TRBJ1-2; D is unclear. CDR3 size: 14 residues. Germline CDR1 is MNHEY and CDR2 is SVGAGI. Between the trimmed V and J ends, which lost 6 bases and 0 bases, there was a span of 11 bases. In nucleotides, the CDR3 is TGTGCCAGCAGAAGAACGACATCTAACTATGGCTACACCTTC. Translated, it gives CASRRTTSNYGYTF.

This clonotype was counted only a few times. The chain carries TRBV20-1 and TRBJ2-3, with no clear D. This CDR3 is 13 amino acids long. With 2 bases removed from V and 5 bases from J, the gap between germline ends came to 11 bases. CDR1 DFQATT and CDR2 SNEGSKA come from the germline V gene (reference sequence). In nucleotides, the CDR3 is TGCAGTGCTAGACGACGCGCTGAAGATACGCAGTATTTT. Amino acids: CSARRRAEDTQYF.